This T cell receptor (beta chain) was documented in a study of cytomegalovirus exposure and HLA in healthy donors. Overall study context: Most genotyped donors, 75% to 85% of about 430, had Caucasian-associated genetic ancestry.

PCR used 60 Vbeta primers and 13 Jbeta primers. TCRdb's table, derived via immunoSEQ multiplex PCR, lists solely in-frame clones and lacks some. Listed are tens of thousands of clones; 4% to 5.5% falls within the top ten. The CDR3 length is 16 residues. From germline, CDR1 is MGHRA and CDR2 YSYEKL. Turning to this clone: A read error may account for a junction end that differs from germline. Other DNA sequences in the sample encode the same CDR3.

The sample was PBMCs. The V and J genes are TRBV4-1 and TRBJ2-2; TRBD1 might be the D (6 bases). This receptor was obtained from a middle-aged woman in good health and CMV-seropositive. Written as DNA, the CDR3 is TGCGCCAGCAGCCAAGAACAGGGAGCCGACACCGGGGAGCTGTTCTTT. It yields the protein CASSQEQGADTGELFF.